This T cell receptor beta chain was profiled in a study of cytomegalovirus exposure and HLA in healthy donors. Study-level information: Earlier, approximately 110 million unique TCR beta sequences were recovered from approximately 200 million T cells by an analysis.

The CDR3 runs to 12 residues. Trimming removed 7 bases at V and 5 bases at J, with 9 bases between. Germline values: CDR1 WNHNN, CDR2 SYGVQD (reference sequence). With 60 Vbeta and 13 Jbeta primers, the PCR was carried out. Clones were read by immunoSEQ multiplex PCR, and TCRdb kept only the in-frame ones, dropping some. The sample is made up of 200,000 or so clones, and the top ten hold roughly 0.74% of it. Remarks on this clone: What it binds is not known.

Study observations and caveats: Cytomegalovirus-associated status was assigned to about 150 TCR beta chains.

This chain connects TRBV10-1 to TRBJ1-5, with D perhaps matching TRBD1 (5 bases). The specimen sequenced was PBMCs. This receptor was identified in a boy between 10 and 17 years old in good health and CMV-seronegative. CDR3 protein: CASKQQDQPQHF. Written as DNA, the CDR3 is TGCGCCAGCAAACAACAGGATCAGCCCCAGCATTTT.